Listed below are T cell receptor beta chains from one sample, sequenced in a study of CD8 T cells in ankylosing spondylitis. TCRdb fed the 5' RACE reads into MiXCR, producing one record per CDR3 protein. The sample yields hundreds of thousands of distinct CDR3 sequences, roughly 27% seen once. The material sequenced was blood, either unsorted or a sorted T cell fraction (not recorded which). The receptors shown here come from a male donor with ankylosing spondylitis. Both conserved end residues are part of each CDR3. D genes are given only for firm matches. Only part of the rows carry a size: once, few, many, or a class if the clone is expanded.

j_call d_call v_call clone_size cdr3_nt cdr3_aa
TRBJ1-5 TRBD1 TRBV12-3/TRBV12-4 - TGTGCCAGCACCTTGACAGGGGGGAGTCAGCCCCAGCATTTT CASTLTGGSQPQHF
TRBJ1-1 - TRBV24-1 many TGTGCCACCAGTGGCGCTGATTCAGGGGTTCGAGGAGCTTTCTTT CATSGADSGVRGAFF
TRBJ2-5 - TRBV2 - TGTGCCACCACCAGGGGCCTCGAAGAGACCCAGTACTTC CATTRGLEETQYF
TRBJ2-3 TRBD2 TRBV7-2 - TGTGCCAGCAGCTCCATGCCGGGACTAGGGTTAGGTACGCAGTATTTT CASSSMPGLGLGTQYF
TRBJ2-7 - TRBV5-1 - TGCGCCAGCAGCTTGGCCGAGGAGAGGACCTACGAGCAGTACTTC CASSLAEERTYEQYF
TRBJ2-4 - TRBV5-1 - TGCGCCAGCAGCTTGGCCGGGGACCCCGAAAACATTCAGTACTTC CASSLAGDPENIQYF
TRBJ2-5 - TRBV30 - TGTGCCTGGAGGAGAATGAGGAATCAAGAGACCCAGTACTTC CAWRRMRNQETQYF
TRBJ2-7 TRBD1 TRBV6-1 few TGTGCCAGCAGTACCCGGGACAGGGGCTTCTACGAGCAGTACTTC CASSTRDRGFYEQYF
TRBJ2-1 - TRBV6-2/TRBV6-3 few TGTGCCAGCAGTTACGGGCGGCTCGGTGAGCAGTTCTTC CASSYGRLGEQFF
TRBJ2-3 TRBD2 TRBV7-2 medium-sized TGTGCCAGCAGCTTTGGTCTAGCGGGAGGGCTTGATACGCAGTATTTT CASSFGLAGGLDTQYF
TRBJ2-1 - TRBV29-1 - TGCAGCGTTGTGGAGGGGGACAGTGAGCAGTTCTTC CSVVEGDSEQFF
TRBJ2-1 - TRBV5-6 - TGTGCCAGCGGCCGCGGGATTAGCGGAACTGAGCAGTTCTTC CASGRGISGTEQFF
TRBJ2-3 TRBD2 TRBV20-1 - TGCAGTGCTTCATCGGCCGGTAGCGGGAGTAGCACAGATACGCAGTATTTT CSASSAGSGSSTDTQYF
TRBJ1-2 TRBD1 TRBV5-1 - TGCGCCAGCAGCTTGACCACAGGGGGCTTATCCTTCGCTGGCTACACCTTC CASSLTTGGLSFAGYTF
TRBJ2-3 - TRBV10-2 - TGCGCCAGCGGTCGCACAGATACGCAGTATTTT CASGRTDTQYF
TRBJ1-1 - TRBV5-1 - TGCGCCAGCAGCTTGGGCTCCTGGGGGAACACTGAAGCTTTCTTT CASSLGSWGNTEAFF
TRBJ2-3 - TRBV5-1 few TGCGCCAGCAGCTATAGGGGACCGTCAAGCACAGATACGCAGTATTTT CASSYRGPSSTDTQYF
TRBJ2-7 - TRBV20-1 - TGCAGTGCGAGACCCGGGGCTACCTTTTCCTACGAGCAGTACTTC CSARPGATFSYEQYF
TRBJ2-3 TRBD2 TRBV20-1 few TGCAGTGCTAGATATCAAAGCAGCCAGCGGGAGGGAGATACGCAGTATTTT CSARYQSSQREGDTQYF
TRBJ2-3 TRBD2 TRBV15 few TGTGCCACCAGCAGAGATCCTAGCGGGACGGCAGATACGCAGTATTTT CATSRDPSGTADTQYF
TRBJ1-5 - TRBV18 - TGTGCCAGCTCACCACCGGGAAGGGTGGACCAGCCCCAGCATTTT CASSPPGRVDQPQHF
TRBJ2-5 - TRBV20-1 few TGCAGTGCTAGGGGTGGAAACCTCCGGGAGACCCAGTACTTC CSARGGNLRETQYF
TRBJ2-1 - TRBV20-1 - TGCAGTGCTAGAGAGTATCCGGGACTCTTCCCAAGCGAGCAGTTCTTC CSAREYPGLFPSEQFF
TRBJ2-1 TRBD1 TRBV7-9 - TGTGCCAGCAGCCCCGGGACAGGGGGCTTGAATGAGCAGTTCTTC CASSPGTGGLNEQFF
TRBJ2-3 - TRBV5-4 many TGTGCCAGCAGCTGGACCCTTCCAGATACGCAGTATTTT CASSWTLPDTQYF
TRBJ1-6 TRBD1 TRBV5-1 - TGCGCCAGCAGCATAGACAGGGCTAATTCACCCCTCCACTTT CASSIDRANSPLHF
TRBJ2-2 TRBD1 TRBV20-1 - TGCAGTGCTAGGCCGGGACAGCGCACCGGGGAGCTGTTTTTT CSARPGQRTGELFF
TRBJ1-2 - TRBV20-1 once TGCAGTTCTGAGGCAGGGTCCCCCTATGGCTACACCTTC CSSEAGSPYGYTF
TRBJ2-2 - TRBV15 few TGTGCCACCAGCAGAGGAGGGTGGTGGGGCACCGGGGAGCTGTTTTTT CATSRGGWWGTGELFF
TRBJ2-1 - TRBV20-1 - TGCAGTGCTAGACGGGGGGCGCGTAATGAGCAGTTCTTC CSARRGARNEQFF
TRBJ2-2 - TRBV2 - TGTGCCGGCATATGGAGAACCGGGGAGCTGTTTTTT CAGIWRTGELFF
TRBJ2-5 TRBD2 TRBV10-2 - TGCGCCAGCAGTGAGGTGCGCCCAACTAGCGGGGTATGGTACCAAGAGACCCAGTACTTC CASSEVRPTSGVWYQETQYF
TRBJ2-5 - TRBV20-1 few TGCAGTGCTAGAGCCGAGGGCGAGACCCAGTACTTC CSARAEGETQYF
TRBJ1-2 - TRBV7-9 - TGTGCCAAGGACAGCAACTATGGCTACACCTTC CAKDSNYGYTF
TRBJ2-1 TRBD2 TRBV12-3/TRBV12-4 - TGTGCCAGCAGTCCCCTAGGACTAGCGGCCCTAAGTAATGAGCAGTTCTTC CASSPLGLAALSNEQFF
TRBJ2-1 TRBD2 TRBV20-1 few TGCAGTGCTTTATCCGGGACTAGCGTCCACAATGAGCAGTTCTTC CSALSGTSVHNEQFF
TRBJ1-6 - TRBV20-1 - TGCAGTGCTAGAGATCCCCGGGGAGAGACCTATAATTCACCCCTCCACTTT CSARDPRGETYNSPLHF
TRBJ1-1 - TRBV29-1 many TGCAGCGTTGAAGGGGGAGGGTACACTGAAGCTTTCTTT CSVEGGGYTEAFF
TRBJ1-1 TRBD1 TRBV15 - TGTGCCACCAGCCGGGGTAGGGACAGTGAAGCTTTCTTT CATSRGRDSEAFF
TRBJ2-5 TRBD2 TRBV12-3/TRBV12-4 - TGTGCCAGCAGCCAGCGGCGGGGGGAGACCCAGTACTTC CASSQRRGETQYF
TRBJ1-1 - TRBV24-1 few TGTGCCTCCTCGGGGGCTCTGAACACTGAAGCTTTCTTT CASSGALNTEAFF
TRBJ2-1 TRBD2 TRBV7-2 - TGTGCCAGCAGCTTAATGAGGACTAGAAGCCCTGAGCAGTTCTTC CASSLMRTRSPEQFF